The rows below give T cell receptor beta chains drawn from one sample of a study of CD8 T cells in Susac syndrome. Using its own MiXCR run on the immunoSEQ multiplex PCR reads, TCRdb lists one record per CDR3 protein. The table records roughly 200,000 distinct CDR3 sequences, around 95% of them present only once. Sequenced material: CD4+ T cells from PBMCs. The receptors originated from a human donor in good health. Each CDR3 is given with its conserved first and last residue. A D gene is named only where the DNA matches it firmly. Rows may omit the clone size; those that give it use once, few, many or a size class.

v_call: TRBV9
clone_size: once
j_call: TRBJ2-5
d_call: TRBD2
cdr3_aa: CASSETSDQETQYF
cdr3_nt: TGTGCCAGCAGCGAGACTAGCGACCAAGAGACCCAGTACTTC

v_call: TRBV3-1
clone_size: .
j_call: TRBJ1-2
d_call: TRBD1
cdr3_aa: CASSQPGTGGGGYTF
cdr3_nt: TGTGCCAGCAGCCAGCCCGGGACAGGGGGCGGGGGCTACACCTTC

v_call: TRBV20-1
clone_size: .
j_call: TRBJ1-5
d_call: .
cdr3_aa: CSASRTLVSNQPQHF
cdr3_nt: TGCAGTGCTTCCCGAACTTTAGTTAGCAATCAGCCCCAGCATTTT

v_call: TRBV5-4
clone_size: .
j_call: TRBJ2-1
d_call: TRBD2
cdr3_aa: CASSPFTGTSTNEQFF
cdr3_nt: TGTGCCAGCAGCCCCTTTACCGGGACTAGCACCAATGAGCAGTTCTTC

v_call: TRBV29-1
clone_size: .
j_call: TRBJ2-3
d_call: .
cdr3_aa: CSVDRGDTQYF
cdr3_nt: TGCAGCGTTGACCGTGGAGATACGCAGTATTTT

v_call: TRBV6-5
clone_size: .
j_call: TRBJ2-1
d_call: .
cdr3_aa: CASRRDRPYNEQFF
cdr3_nt: TGTGCCAGCAGGCGGGACAGACCCTACAATGAGCAGTTCTTC

v_call: TRBV4-3
clone_size: .
j_call: TRBJ1-2
d_call: .
cdr3_aa: CASSQRGFGYTF
cdr3_nt: TGCGCCAGCAGCCAACGGGGCTTTGGCTACACCTTC

v_call: TRBV9
clone_size: .
j_call: TRBJ1-6
d_call: .
cdr3_aa: CASSNGDSPLHF
cdr3_nt: TGTGCCAGCAGCAACGGTGATTCACCCCTCCACTTT

v_call: TRBV30
clone_size: .
j_call: TRBJ2-5
d_call: .
cdr3_aa: CASNSGTGAYQETQYF
cdr3_nt: TGTGCCTCCAACTCCGGGACCGGGGCGTACCAAGAGACCCAGTACTTC

v_call: TRBV5-1
clone_size: .
j_call: TRBJ2-7
d_call: .
cdr3_aa: CASSLEGMAYEQYF
cdr3_nt: TGCGCCAGCAGCTTGGAAGGGATGGCTTACGAGCAGTACTTC

v_call: TRBV12-3/TRBV12-4
clone_size: .
j_call: TRBJ1-1
d_call: .
cdr3_aa: CASAPGAGRTEAFF
cdr3_nt: TGTGCCAGCGCCCCCGGGGCTGGGCGGACTGAAGCTTTCTTT

v_call: TRBV18
clone_size: once
j_call: TRBJ2-1
d_call: .
cdr3_aa: CASSLDQSSYNEQFF
cdr3_nt: TGTGCCAGCTCTCTCGACCAAAGCTCCTACAATGAGCAGTTCTTC

v_call: TRBV3-1
clone_size: .
j_call: TRBJ1-1
d_call: .
cdr3_aa: CASSHTLNTEAFF
cdr3_nt: TGTGCCAGCAGCCACACATTGAACACTGAAGCTTTCTTT

v_call: TRBV20-1
clone_size: .
j_call: TRBJ2-3
d_call: .
cdr3_aa: CSAGTLGTDTQYF
cdr3_nt: TGCAGTGCAGGAACGTTGGGAACAGATACGCAGTATTTT

v_call: TRBV30
clone_size: .
j_call: TRBJ2-1
d_call: TRBD2
cdr3_aa: CAWSLLAGAWEQFF
cdr3_nt: TGTGCCTGGAGTCTTCTAGCGGGAGCTTGGGAGCAGTTCTTC

v_call: TRBV4-3
clone_size: .
j_call: TRBJ1-2
d_call: TRBD1
cdr3_aa: CASSQEPGQGHTF
cdr3_nt: TGCGCCAGCAGCCAAGAGCCGGGACAGGGTCACACCTTC

v_call: TRBV4-3
clone_size: .
j_call: TRBJ2-2
d_call: .
cdr3_aa: CASSQADRAGELFF
cdr3_nt: TGCGCCAGCAGCCAAGCGGACAGAGCCGGGGAGCTGTTTTTT

v_call: TRBV19
clone_size: .
j_call: TRBJ1-2
d_call: .
cdr3_aa: CASSPLGGIADYGYTF
cdr3_nt: TGTGCCAGTAGTCCACTGGGGGGGATCGCCGACTATGGCTACACCTTC

v_call: TRBV9
clone_size: .
j_call: TRBJ2-3
d_call: TRBD2
cdr3_aa: CASSAELATDTQYF
cdr3_nt: TGTGCCAGCAGCGCCGAACTAGCGACAGATACGCAGTATTTT

v_call: TRBV5-1
clone_size: .
j_call: TRBJ1-1
d_call: .
cdr3_aa: CASSFAMNTEAFF
cdr3_nt: TGCGCCAGCAGCTTCGCCATGAACACTGAAGCTTTCTTT

v_call: TRBV3-1
clone_size: .
j_call: TRBJ2-3
d_call: .
cdr3_aa: CASSQGGVDTQYF
cdr3_nt: TGTGCCAGCAGCCAAGGGGGCGTAGATACGCAGTATTTT

v_call: TRBV11-2
clone_size: .
j_call: TRBJ2-7
d_call: .
cdr3_aa: CASSLNPQGIYEQYF
cdr3_nt: TGTGCCAGCAGCTTAAACCCCCAGGGGATCTACGAGCAGTACTTC

v_call: TRBV7-9
clone_size: .
j_call: TRBJ2-1
d_call: .
cdr3_aa: CASLGVSSYNEQFF
cdr3_nt: TGTGCCAGCCTCGGGGTAAGCTCCTACAATGAGCAGTTCTTC

v_call: TRBV28
clone_size: .
j_call: TRBJ2-1
d_call: TRBD1
cdr3_aa: CASRTGNNEQFF
cdr3_nt: TGTGCCAGCCGGACAGGCAACAATGAGCAGTTCTTC

v_call: TRBV2
clone_size: .
j_call: TRBJ1-5
d_call: .
cdr3_aa: CASTPGGDQPQHF
cdr3_nt: TGTGCCAGCACCCCGGGTGGGGATCAGCCCCAGCATTTT

v_call: TRBV15
clone_size: .
j_call: TRBJ2-4
d_call: .
cdr3_aa: CATSRDRAKNIQYF
cdr3_nt: TGTGCCACCAGCAGAGATCGGGCCAAAAACATTCAGTACTTC

v_call: TRBV20-1
clone_size: once
j_call: TRBJ2-3
d_call: TRBD2
cdr3_aa: CSAERGNPSTDTQYF
cdr3_nt: TGCAGTGCTGAGCGGGGTAATCCTAGCACAGATACGCAGTATTTT

v_call: TRBV12-3/TRBV12-4
clone_size: .
j_call: TRBJ1-5
d_call: .
cdr3_aa: CASILGGSGPQHF
cdr3_nt: TGTGCCAGCATCTTGGGAGGGTCCGGGCCCCAGCATTTT

v_call: TRBV7-9
clone_size: .
j_call: TRBJ2-5
d_call: .
cdr3_aa: CASSLSAGEETQYF
cdr3_nt: TGTGCCAGCAGCTTATCCGCAGGGGAAGAGACCCAGTACTTC

v_call: TRBV23-1
clone_size: .
j_call: TRBJ2-1
d_call: .
cdr3_aa: CASSQYPGEVYNEQFF
cdr3_nt: TGCGCCAGCAGTCAATACCCAGGGGAGGTCTACAATGAGCAGTTCTTC

v_call: TRBV5-1
clone_size: once
j_call: TRBJ1-1
d_call: .
cdr3_aa: CASSLASRGTEAFF
cdr3_nt: TGCGCCAGCAGCTTGGCCTCCAGGGGCACTGAAGCTTTCTTT

v_call: TRBV24-1
clone_size: .
j_call: TRBJ2-1
d_call: .
cdr3_aa: CATSDPAGRFIGEQFF
cdr3_nt: TGTGCCACCAGTGATCCGGCAGGGAGGTTTATAGGTGAGCAGTTCTTC

v_call: TRBV20-1
clone_size: .
j_call: TRBJ1-2
d_call: .
cdr3_aa: CSGPALTSYGYTF
cdr3_nt: TGCAGTGGTCCGGCTCTGACTTCCTATGGCTACACCTTC

v_call: TRBV29-1
clone_size: once
j_call: TRBJ1-2
d_call: TRBD1
cdr3_aa: CSVSKGALGYGYTF
cdr3_nt: TGCAGCGTTTCGAAGGGGGCGCTTGGCTATGGCTACACCTTC

v_call: TRBV11-3
clone_size: .
j_call: TRBJ2-1
d_call: TRBD2
cdr3_aa: CASSLGLAGGDDEQFF
cdr3_nt: TGTGCCAGCAGCTTGGGACTAGCGGGAGGGGACGATGAGCAGTTCTTC

v_call: TRBV24-1
clone_size: .
j_call: TRBJ2-1
d_call: TRBD2
cdr3_aa: CATSDNSGSSYNEQFF
cdr3_nt: TGTGCCACCAGTGACAATAGCGGGAGCTCCTACAATGAGCAGTTCTTC

v_call: TRBV29-1
clone_size: .
j_call: TRBJ2-1
d_call: .
cdr3_aa: CSVVGGVTYNEQFF
cdr3_nt: TGCAGCGTTGTCGGCGGGGTTACCTACAATGAGCAGTTCTTC

v_call: TRBV20-1
clone_size: .
j_call: TRBJ1-2
d_call: .
cdr3_aa: CSARDTAGGGYTF
cdr3_nt: TGCAGTGCTAGAGATACCGCGGGAGGAGGCTACACCTTC

v_call: TRBV25-1
clone_size: .
j_call: TRBJ2-1
d_call: .
cdr3_aa: CASRGAGYNEQFF
cdr3_nt: TGTGCCAGCAGGGGGGCCGGCTACAATGAGCAGTTCTTC

v_call: TRBV27
clone_size: .
j_call: TRBJ1-5
d_call: .
cdr3_aa: CASSPNRRGDYQPQHF
cdr3_nt: TGTGCCAGCAGTCCCAATAGAAGGGGGGATTATCAGCCCCAGCATTTT